One sample yielded the 27 T cell receptor beta chains listed below, sequenced in a study of blood T cell repertoires in COVID-19. The protocol was immunoSEQ multiplex PCR, while the TCRdb copy is restricted to in-frame clones and leaves out a portion. The repertoire holds approximately 140,000 clones, with 84% as singletons. The source material was peripheral blood. These receptors were obtained from a man between 65 and 85 years old with acute or convalescent COVID-19.

V gene TRBV11-1 combines with J gene TRBJ1-6; no definite D call. V lost 3 bases and J 7 bases, leaving 4 bases between the germline ends. CDR1 and CDR2 from the germline V gene are SGHAT and FQDESV (reference sequence). CDR3 size: 12 residues. The CDR3 is CASSFVNSPLHF. In DNA, the CDR3 is TGTGCCAGCAGCTTCGTGAATTCACCCCTCCACTTT.

V gene TRBV10-3 combines with J gene TRBJ2-4, with 12 bases aligning to TRBD2. Germline trimming cut 6 bases from V and 7 bases from J; bases unmatched to any gene: 7. CDR1 is ENHRY and CDR2 is SYGVKD in the germline V gene. CDR3 length: 15 residues. The CDR3 DNA sequence: TGTGCCATCAGCTCGGGACTAGCGGGTAGGAACATTCAGTACTTC. It codes for CAISSGLAGRNIQYF.

This clone was observed many times. The same CDR3 arises from other DNA sequences in this sample as well. V usage is TRBV9 and J usage is TRBJ1-4, with a tentative D call TRBD1 (6 bases). Between the trimmed V and J ends, which lost 1 base and 0 bases, there was a span of 7 bases. CDR1 is SGDLS and CDR2 is YYNGEE in the germline V gene. The CDR3 loop spans 15 amino acids. The CDR3 DNA reads as TGTGCCAGCAGCGTAAGGGGGACAACTAATGAAAAACTGTTTTTT. Its translation: CASSVRGTTNEKLFF.

The CDR3 sequence: CASTLTGGTDTQYF. The CDR3 bases are TGTGCCAGCACCTTGACAGGGGGCACAGATACGCAGTATTTT. The chain is built from TRBV3-1 (or the pseudogene TRBV3-2) and TRBJ2-3; 8 nucleotides agree with TRBD1. CDR3 length equals 14 residues. Germline values: CDR1 LGHDT, CDR2 YNNKEL (reference sequence). The trim removed 7 bases at V and 1 base at J, leaving 4 bases unmatched.

The chain carries TRBV11-3 and TRBJ2-2; no definite D call. CDR1 is SGHNT and CDR2 is YENEEA in the germline V gene. The CDR3 is made up of 16 amino acids. V lost 5 bases to trimming and J lost 6 bases, with 19 bases between them. The CDR3 DNA reads as TGTGCCAGCAGCCGTTCTGCGCAATCGGCGGCCGGGGAGCTGTTTTTT. Translation: CASSRSAQSAAGELFF.

V usage is TRBV28 and J usage is TRBJ2-5; D gene unclear. Germline V CDR1 and CDR2: MDHEN, SYDVKM. This CDR3 has 12 amino acids. V was trimmed by 5 bases and J by 1 base, leaving 5 bases between them. The CDR3 loop is CASSQAQETQYF. CDR3 bases: TGTGCCAGCAGTCAAGCCCAAGAGACCCAGTACTTC.

The V and J genes are TRBV13 and TRBJ2-1; 7 bases line up with TRBD2. The CDR3 contains 15 residues. V shed 6 bases and J 4 bases; nucleotides not matched to a gene: 9. From germline, CDR1 is PRHDT and CDR2 FYEKMQ (reference sequence). The CDR3 loop is CASRPREDYYNEQFF. CDR3 DNA sequence: TGTGCCAGCAGGCCACGGGAGGATTATTACAATGAGCAGTTCTTC.

The genes are TRBV28 and TRBJ1-1; 8 bases fit TRBD1. The ends lost 5 bases at V and 5 bases at J; junction bases unmatched: 10. The germline CDR1 and CDR2 sequences are MDHEN and SYDVKM. The CDR3 covers 15 residues. CDR3 sequence (DNA): TGTGCCAGCAGTGCCCAGACAGGGGCGGGAACTGAAGCTTTCTTT. Translating gives CASSAQTGAGTEAFF.

V gene TRBV28 combines with J gene TRBJ1-1, with a tentative D call TRBD1 (5 bases). Trimming stripped 1 base from V and 3 bases from J, with 12 bases between. The CDR3 consists of 15 residues. CDR1 is MDHEN, CDR2 SYDVKM, per germline. The CDR3 nucleotides are TGTGCCAGCAGTTTATCGGGTTGGGGGGACACTGAAGCTTTCTTT. It translates to CASSLSGWGDTEAFF.

The chain joins TRBV6-1 to TRBJ2-3; no clear D. Germline V gives CDR1 MNHNS, CDR2 SASEGT. V lost 1 base, J lost 2 bases, and 7 bases lay in between. There are 14 residues in the CDR3. CDR3 loop: CASSEDLYTDTQYF. In nucleotides, the CDR3 is TGTGCCAGCAGTGAAGACCTCTACACAGATACGCAGTATTTT.

The chain is built from TRBV2 and TRBJ2-1; TRBD2 aligns across 8 bases. Germline assignment: CDR1 SNHLY and CDR2 FYNNEI. V lost 9 bases and J lost 10; bases outside the gene matches: 14. The CDR3 consists of 14 residues. CDR3 bases: TGTGCCAGAACCGGGACTAGGAAAGGTATGGAGCAGTTCTTC. It yields the protein CARTGTRKGMEQFF.

The chain is built from TRBV5-1 and TRBJ2-6; D remains unclear. CDR1 and CDR2 from the germline V gene are SGHRS and YFSETQ. V dropped 0 bases and J dropped 1 base, with 8 bases sitting between them. The CDR3 extends over 16 amino acids. The CDR3 loop reads CASSLAVSSGANVLTF. Here the CDR3 DNA reads TGCGCCAGCAGCTTGGCCGTCAGTTCTGGGGCCAACGTCCTGACTTTC.

The V gene is TRBV18, the J gene TRBJ2-3; D uncertain. The V gene's germline CDR1 is KGHSH and CDR2 LQKENI. V was cut by 6 bases and J by 1 base, with 11 bases left in between. The CDR3 sequence is 14 residues long. The CDR3 DNA sequence: TGTGCCAGCTCCCTGGGCGTCCGCACAGATACGCAGTATTTT. Its translation is CASSLGVRTDTQYF.

The chain employs TRBV7-9 and TRBJ2-7; 8 bases map to TRBD1. Germline V gives CDR1 SEHNR, CDR2 FQNEAQ (reference sequence). With 5 bases clipped from V and 2 bases from J, the junction kept 5 bases outside the gene matches. The CDR3 sequence is 14 residues long. The CDR3 DNA reads as TGTGCCAGCAGCCCGGGGACAGGAGCCTACGAGCAGTACTTC. Its translation is CASSPGTGAYEQYF.

The chain joins TRBV5-1 to TRBJ1-2; 10 nucleotides match TRBD1. From germline, CDR1 is SGHRS and CDR2 YFSETQ. The V segment lost 10 bases and the J segment 7 bases; nucleotides outside the gene matches: 7. The CDR3 covers 12 residues. In DNA form, the CDR3 reads TGCGCCGGATGGGGACAGGGGCCTGGCTACACCTTC. As protein: CAGWGQGPGYTF.

This chain links TRBV11-2 with TRBJ2-1; 9 nucleotides match TRBD2. This CDR3 has 17 residues. Germline CDR1 SGHAT, CDR2 FQNNGV. V lost 4 bases to trimming and J lost 4 bases; unmatched junction nucleotides: 11. CDR3: CASSSRAGGPRYNEQFF. The CDR3 DNA reads as TGTGCCAGCAGCTCCCGCGCGGGAGGGCCGAGGTACAATGAGCAGTTCTTC.

The chain employs TRBV12-3 or TRBV12-4 and TRBJ2-5, with a tentative D call TRBD2 (5 bases). V was clipped by 4 bases and J by 5 bases, with 11 bases between them. This CDR3 region has 13 residues. CDR3 coding DNA: TGTGCCAGCAGTTGGGGAGTTCACGAGACCCAGTACTTC. It encodes CASSWGVHETQYF.

V is TRBV10-2 and J is TRBJ1-1; possibly TRBD1 for D (6 bases). In germline, CDR1 is WSHSY, CDR2 SAAADI. The CDR3 totals 14 residues. V was trimmed by 8 bases and J by 5 bases, leaving 18 bases between them. Here the CDR3 DNA reads TGCGCCAGCTGTATAACAGGGAAGGGGACTGAAGCTTTCTTT. Translated, it gives CASCITGKGTEAFF.

This clone was detected only a few times. The chain combines TRBV30 with TRBJ2-7; a weak D match, TRBD1 (6 bases). This CDR3 spans 11 amino acids. Germline V gene lookup returns CDR1 GTSNPN and CDR2 SVGIG (reference sequence). Trimming shortened V by 2 bases and J by 6 bases, and 8 bases separated the two germline ends. The CDR3 DNA sequence: TGTGCCTGGAGTCCAGGGGCCGAGCAGTACTTC. Protein: CAWSPGAEQYF.

The J gene is TRBJ1-6, the V gene TRBV19; D is ambiguous. Germline lookup yields CDR1 LNHDA and CDR2 SQIVND (reference sequence). This CDR3 is 15 amino acids long. In nucleotides, the CDR3 is TGTGCAACACACCCAGTTCGATTATTTAATTCACCCCTCCACTTT. It yields the protein CATHPVRLFNSPLHF.

CDR3 DNA sequence: TGTGCCAGCAGTATCCGCCCCGGGGGGACTAATGAAAAACTGTTTTTT. The encoded protein is CASSIRPGGTNEKLFF. The rearrangement joins TRBV2 to TRBJ1-4, with D perhaps TRBD1 (5 bases). There are 16 residues in the CDR3. From germline, CDR1 is SNHLY and CDR2 FYNNEI. V shed 5 bases and J shed 2 bases, with 15 bases lying between them.

The CDR3 DNA reads TGTGCCAGCTCACCACCAAACCTACAAGAGACCCAGTACTTC. It codes for CASSPPNLQETQYF. J is TRBJ2-5 and V is TRBV18; D gene unclear. The V gene's germline CDR1 is KGHSH and CDR2 LQKENI. The length of the CDR3 is 14 residues. V gave up 0 bases and J gave up 2 bases, with 7 bases separating them.

V and J are TRBV5-1 and TRBJ1-5; D uncertain. Trimming left V 4 bases short and J 6 bases short, with 8 bases between. Germline values: CDR1 SGHRS, CDR2 YFSETQ. The CDR3 is 12 residues long. CDR3 in DNA: TGCGCCAGCAGCCCTTCCGGTCAGCCCCAGCATTTT. It translates to CASSPSGQPQHF.

CDR3 residues: CSVEEGAHGNTIYF. For the CDR3, the DNA is TGCAGCGTTGAAGAGGGGGCTCATGGAAACACCATATATTTT. The chain carries TRBV29-1 and TRBJ1-3; TRBD1 is a possible D gene (6 bases). Germline CDR1 reads SQVTM; CDR2 reads ANQGSEA. CDR3 length equals 14 residues. V was trimmed by 0 bases and J by 3 bases, leaving 9 bases between them.

This clone was recorded once. The rearrangement joins TRBV23-1 to TRBJ1-1, with D possibly being TRBD1 (6 bases). TRBV23-1 is marked as an open reading frame, function uncertain. The CDR3 has 13 residues. Trimming stripped 7 bases from V and 4 bases from J, with 13 bases between. CDR3 region: CASIRKGGTEAFF. The CDR3 DNA is TGCGCCAGCATTAGGAAAGGGGGCACTGAAGCTTTCTTT.

This chain links TRBV12-3 or TRBV12-4 with TRBJ1-2; tentative D call: TRBD1 (5 bases). The V end was cut by 5 bases, the J end by 2 bases, with 9 bases between. The length of the CDR3 is 13 residues. The CDR3 nucleotides read TGTGCCAGCAGTCGACAGCCAAACTATGGCTACACCTTC. Amino acid sequence: CASSRQPNYGYTF.

The chain has TRBV27 and TRBJ2-3, with TRBD2 matching 14 bases. The germline CDR1 and CDR2 sequences are MNHEY and SMNVEV (reference sequence). Trimming took 4 bases from V and 0 from J; bases not matched to a gene: 0. The CDR3 loop spans 16 amino acids. CDR3 residues: CASSWTSGRSTDTQYF. CDR3 sequence (DNA): TGTGCCAGCAGTTGGACTAGCGGGAGGAGCACAGATACGCAGTATTTT.